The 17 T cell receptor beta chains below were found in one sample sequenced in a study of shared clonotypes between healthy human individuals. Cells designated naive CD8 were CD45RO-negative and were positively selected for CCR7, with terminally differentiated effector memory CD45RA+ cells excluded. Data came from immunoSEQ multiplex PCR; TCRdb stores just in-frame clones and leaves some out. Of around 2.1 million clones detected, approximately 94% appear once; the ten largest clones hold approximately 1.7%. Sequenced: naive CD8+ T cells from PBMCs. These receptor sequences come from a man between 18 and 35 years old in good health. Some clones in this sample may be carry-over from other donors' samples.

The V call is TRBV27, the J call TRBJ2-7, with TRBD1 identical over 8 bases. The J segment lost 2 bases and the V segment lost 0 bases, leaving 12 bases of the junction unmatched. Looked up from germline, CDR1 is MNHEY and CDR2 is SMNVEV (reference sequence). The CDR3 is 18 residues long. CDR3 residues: CASSLSPYGAGGPYEQYF. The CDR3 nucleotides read TGTGCCAGCAGTTTATCTCCCTACGGGGCAGGGGGCCCCTACGAGCAGTACTTC.

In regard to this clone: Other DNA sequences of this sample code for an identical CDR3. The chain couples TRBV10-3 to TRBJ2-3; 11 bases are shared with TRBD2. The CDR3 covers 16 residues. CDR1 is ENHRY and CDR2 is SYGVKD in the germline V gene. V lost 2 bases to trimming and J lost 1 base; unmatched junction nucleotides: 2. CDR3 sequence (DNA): TGTGCCATCAGTGAGCCGGGACTAGCGGGCACAGATACGCAGTATTTT. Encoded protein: CAISEPGLAGTDTQYF.

CDR3 region: CASSYSKRHDRWYF. CDR3 sequence (DNA): TGTGCCAGCAGTTACTCGAAGCGCCACGACCGGTGGTACTTC. V and J are TRBV6-5 and TRBJ2-7; D not certain. From germline, CDR1 is MNHEY and CDR2 SVGAGI. V was pared by 0 bases and J by 12 bases, with 18 bases between. This CDR3 is built from 14 residues.

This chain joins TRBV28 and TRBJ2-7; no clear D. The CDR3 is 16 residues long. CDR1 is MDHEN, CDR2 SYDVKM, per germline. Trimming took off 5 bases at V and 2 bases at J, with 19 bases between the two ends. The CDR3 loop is CASSPFGMDETYEQYF. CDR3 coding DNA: TGTGCCAGCAGTCCCTTTGGGATGGACGAGACCTACGAGCAGTACTTC.

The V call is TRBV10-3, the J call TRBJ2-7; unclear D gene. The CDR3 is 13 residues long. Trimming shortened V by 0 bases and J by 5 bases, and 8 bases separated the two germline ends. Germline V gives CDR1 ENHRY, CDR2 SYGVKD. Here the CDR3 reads CAISESSRNEQYF. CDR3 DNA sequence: TGTGCCATCAGTGAGTCTTCTAGGAACGAGCAGTACTTC.

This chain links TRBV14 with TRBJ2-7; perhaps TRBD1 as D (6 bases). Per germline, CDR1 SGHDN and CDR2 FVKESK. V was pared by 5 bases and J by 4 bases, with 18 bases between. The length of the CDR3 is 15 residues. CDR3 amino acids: CASSKGQSRLYEQYF. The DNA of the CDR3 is TGTGCCAGCAGCAAAGGACAGAGCCGCCTTTACGAGCAGTACTTC.

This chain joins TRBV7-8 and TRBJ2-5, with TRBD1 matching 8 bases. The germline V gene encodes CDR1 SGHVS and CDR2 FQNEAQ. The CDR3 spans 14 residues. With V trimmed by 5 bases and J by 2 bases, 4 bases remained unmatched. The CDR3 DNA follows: TGTGCCAGCAGCACCCGACAGGGGCAAGAGACCCAGTACTTC. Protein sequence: CASSTRQGQETQYF.

CDR3 sequence: CASSLTYGSGYEQFF. In DNA, the CDR3 is TGTGCCAGCAGCTTAACGTATGGTAGCGGGTATGAGCAGTTCTTC. This chain joins TRBV7-3 and TRBJ2-1; 7 bases agree with TRBD2. The V and J ends lost 0 bases and 8 bases, in that order; junction bases with no gene match: 7. In germline, CDR1 is SGHTA, CDR2 FQGTGA. The CDR3 runs 15 residues.

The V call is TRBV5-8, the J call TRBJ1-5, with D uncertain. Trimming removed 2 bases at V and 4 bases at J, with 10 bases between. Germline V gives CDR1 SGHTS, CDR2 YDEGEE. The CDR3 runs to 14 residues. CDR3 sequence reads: CASSFGLRNQPQHF. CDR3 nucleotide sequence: TGTGCCAGCAGCTTCGGGTTACGGAATCAGCCCCAGCATTTT. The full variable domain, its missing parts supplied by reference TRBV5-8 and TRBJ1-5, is EAGVTQSPTHLIKTRGQQATLRCSPISGHTSVYWYQQALGLGLQFLLWYDEGEERNRGNFPPRFSGRQFPNYSSELNVNALELEDSALYLCASSFGLRNQPQHFGDGTRLSIL.

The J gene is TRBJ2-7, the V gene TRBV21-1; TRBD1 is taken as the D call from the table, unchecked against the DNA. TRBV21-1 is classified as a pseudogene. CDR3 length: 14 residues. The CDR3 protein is CASGDERQLYEQYF. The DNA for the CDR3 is TGTGCCAGCGGGGATGAAAGACAGCTTTACGAGCAGTACTTC.

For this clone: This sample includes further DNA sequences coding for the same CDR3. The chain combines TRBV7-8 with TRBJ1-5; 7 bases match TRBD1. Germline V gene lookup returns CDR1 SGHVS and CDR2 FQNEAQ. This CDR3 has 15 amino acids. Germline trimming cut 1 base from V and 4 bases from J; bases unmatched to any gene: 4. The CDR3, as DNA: TGTGCCAGCAGCTTAGAGGGACAGAGTAATCAGCCCCAGCATTTT. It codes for CASSLEGQSNQPQHF.

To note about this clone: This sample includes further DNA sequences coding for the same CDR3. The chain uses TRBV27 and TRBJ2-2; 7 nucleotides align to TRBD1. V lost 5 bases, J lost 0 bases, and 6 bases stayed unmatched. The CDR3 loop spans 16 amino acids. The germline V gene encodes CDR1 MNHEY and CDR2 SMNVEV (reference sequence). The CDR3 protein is CASSPEGGPNTGELFF. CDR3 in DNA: TGTGCCAGCAGTCCCGAAGGGGGCCCGAACACCGGGGAGCTGTTTTTT.

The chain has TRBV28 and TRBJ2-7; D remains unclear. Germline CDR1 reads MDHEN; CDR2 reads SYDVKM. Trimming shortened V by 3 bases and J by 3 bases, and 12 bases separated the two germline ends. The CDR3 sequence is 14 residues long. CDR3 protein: CASSFKGFFYEQYF. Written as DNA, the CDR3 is TGTGCCAGCAGTTTTAAAGGGTTCTTCTACGAGCAGTACTTC. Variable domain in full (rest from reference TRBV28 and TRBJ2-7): DVKVTQSSRYLVKRTGEKVFLECVQDMDHENMFWYRQDPGLGLRLIYFSYDVKMKEKGDIPEGYSVSREKKERFSLILESASTNQTSMYLCASSFKGFFYEQYFGPGTRLTVT.

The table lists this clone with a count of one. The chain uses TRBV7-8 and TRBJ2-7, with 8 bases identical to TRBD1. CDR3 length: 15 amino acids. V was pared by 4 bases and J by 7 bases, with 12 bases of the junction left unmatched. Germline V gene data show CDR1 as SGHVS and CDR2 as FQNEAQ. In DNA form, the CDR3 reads TGTGCCAGCAGCTCAGAACCCCAGGGGGCTTATGAGCAGTACTTC. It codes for CASSSEPQGAYEQYF.

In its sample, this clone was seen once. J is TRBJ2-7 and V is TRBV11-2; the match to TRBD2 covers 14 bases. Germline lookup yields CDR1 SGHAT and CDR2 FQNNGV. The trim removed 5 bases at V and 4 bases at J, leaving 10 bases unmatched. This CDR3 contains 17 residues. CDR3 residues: CASSQPRTSGRPYEQYF. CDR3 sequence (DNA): TGTGCCAGCAGCCAGCCTCGGACTAGCGGGAGGCCTTACGAGCAGTACTTC.

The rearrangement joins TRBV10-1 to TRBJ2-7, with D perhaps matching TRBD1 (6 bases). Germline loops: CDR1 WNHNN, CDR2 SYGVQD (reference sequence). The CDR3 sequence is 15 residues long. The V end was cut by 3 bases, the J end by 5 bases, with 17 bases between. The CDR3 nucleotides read TGCGCCAGCAGTGAAGGAACAGGGTCATACCACGAGCAGTACTTC. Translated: CASSEGTGSYHEQYF.

The CDR3: CACRYGARGKNIQYF. The CDR3, as DNA: TGTGCCTGCCGATATGGGGCTAGGGGGAAAAACATTCAGTACTTC. The J gene is TRBJ2-4, the V gene TRBV30, with TRBD1 as a possible D gene (6 bases). CDR3 length: 15 residues. V was shortened by 6 bases and J by 4 bases, with 19 bases between the two germline ends. Per the germline V gene, CDR1 is GTSNPN and CDR2 is SVGIG (reference sequence).